This TCR beta chain is from a study of blood T cell repertoires in COVID-19 (dated by TCRdb to 2020 to 2021). Study-level background: Samples from collaborators originated in the United States, Italy and Spain and spanned both the acute and convalescent phases of COVID-19. The repertoires were made available in a free public database intended to serve as a resource for research on the immune response to SARS-CoV-2. Sample metadata almost always included a de-identified subject ID, COVID-19 status, age in years and sex. Deeply sampled blood TCRbeta repertoires from subjects exposed to, actively infected with, or recovered from COVID-19 were included in the dataset. The samples were drawn from two sources: the first 160 participants of the ongoing ImmuneRACE study, and some 1,300 subjects contributed by 6 global collaborators. The material from the prospective study consisted of cDNA or gDNA derived from T cells, B-cell-depleted T cells, or PBMCs. Where available, HLA class I and class II types were taken from metadata supplied by the sample provider and were not determined by assay-based typing. What the work shows at the level of the full study, not this receptor alone: Clinical and demographic metadata were provided uncurated, with the amount varying by source and participant.

The immunoSEQ Assay, a bias-controlled multiplex PCR, was used to amplify TCRbeta CDR3 regions from genomic DNA. Per the source publication's procedure: Within the assay, amplification of reference gene primers was used to estimate how many nucleated cells each sample contained. To quantify the absolute abundance of each unique TCRbeta CDR3 rearrangement, sequence reads were collapsed and filtered. For each sample, productive Simpson clonality was calculated as the square root of Simpson's diversity index over productive rearrangements. TCRdb took over this immuneACCESS table, retaining in-frame rearrangements with V and J assigned. Such tables are incomplete; in checked studies, under half of the missing clones stem from an unresolved V gene, and the remainder is unexplained. From that table come the V and J calls and clone size; the DNA was used to work out D and trimming. The sample data list about 270,000 clones, and around 89% of these were observed just once. Jointly, the top ten make up about 4% of the sample.

Participants in the prospective study were enrolled through a virtual design, were aged about 18 to 89 years, and lived in about two dozen United States geographic areas. In the prospective study, cohorts were assigned on the basis of participant-reported clinical history obtained from a screening survey and a study questionnaire. In the prospective study, mobile phlebotomists collected whole blood, serum and a nasopharyngeal or oropharyngeal swab from each participant. Over a roughly two-month period, participants in the prospective study had the option of providing additional blood draws and questionnaires. Before DNA extraction, blood samples from the prospective study were shipped at room temperature or frozen. About this clone: The antigen this receptor binds is unknown. No much larger clone exists at a distance of one base, and base qualities are not known.

Taken from cysteine to phenylalanine, the CDR3 has 16 residues. Only CDR3 DNA remains: 48 bases, in frame from the first base. Trimming costs V 5 bases and J 1 base, and their ends lie 16 bases apart. CDR1 MDHEN and CDR2 SYDVKM were looked up in the germline V gene. This receptor was taken from a woman aged 30 to 39 with acute COVID-19. The chain is assembled from TRBV28 and TRBJ2-3; a weak D assignment points to TRBD2 (6 bases agree). Sequenced material: PBMCs or T cells enriched from blood (not recorded which). The sequenced DNA: TGTGCCAGCAGTCCCAGGGAGGTTAGCGGCACAGATACGCAGTATTTT. This encodes CASSPREVSGTDTQYF.